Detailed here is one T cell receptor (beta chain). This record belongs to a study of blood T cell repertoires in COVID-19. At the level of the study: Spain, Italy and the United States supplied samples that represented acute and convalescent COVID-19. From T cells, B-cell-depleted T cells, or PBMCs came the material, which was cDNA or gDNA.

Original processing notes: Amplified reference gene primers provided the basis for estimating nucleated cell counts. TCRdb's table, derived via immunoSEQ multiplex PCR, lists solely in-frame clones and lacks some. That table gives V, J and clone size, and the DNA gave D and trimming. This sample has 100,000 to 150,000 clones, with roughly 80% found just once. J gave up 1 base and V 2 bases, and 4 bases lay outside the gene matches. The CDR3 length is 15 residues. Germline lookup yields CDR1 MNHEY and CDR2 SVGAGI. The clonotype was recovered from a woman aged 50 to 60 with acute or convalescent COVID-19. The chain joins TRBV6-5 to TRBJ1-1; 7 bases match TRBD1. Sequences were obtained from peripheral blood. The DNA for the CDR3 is TGTGCCAGCAGTTACGCGGGACAGAAGAACACTGAAGCTTTCTTT. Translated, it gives CASSYAGQKNTEAFF.